Below, 27 T cell receptor beta chains from the same sample are listed, as sequenced in a study of cytomegalovirus exposure and HLA in healthy donors. PCR used 60 Vbeta primers and 13 Jbeta primers. Profiled with immunoSEQ multiplex PCR; TCRdb holds only in-frame clones, not every one. In the table there are around 160,000 clones, less than 90% of which are singletons. Sequencing used PBMCs. The receptors derive from a man aged 50-60 years in good health and CMV-seropositive.

This sequence joins TRBV2 and TRBJ2-3; possibly TRBD2 for D (5 bases). This CDR3 is built from 16 residues. Germline-derived CDR1 and CDR2 are SNHLY and FYNNEI. V gave up 1 base and J gave up 2 bases, with 13 bases separating them. The CDR3 sequence: CASSEGPGMNTDTQYF. As DNA, the CDR3 is TGTGCCAGCAGTGAAGGTCCGGGGATGAACACAGATACGCAGTATTTT.

The chain employs TRBV18 and TRBJ2-7; TRBD2 aligns across 7 bases. The V gene end was trimmed by 0 bases and the J gene end by 4 bases; junction bases not matched to a gene: 9. In germline, CDR1 is KGHSH, CDR2 LQKENI. This CDR3 is 16 amino acids long. CDR3 amino acids: CASSPPFGGGVYEQYF. CDR3 nucleotides: TGTGCCAGCTCACCACCGTTCGGGGGAGGGGTGTACGAGCAGTACTTC.

V is TRBV5-6 and J is TRBJ2-3; 7 bases agree with TRBD2. Germline V CDR1 and CDR2: SGHDT, YYEEEE. With 4 bases clipped from V and 5 bases from J, the junction kept 10 bases outside the gene matches. CDR3 length equals 15 residues. This chain's CDR3 is CASSRTPGGRDTQYF. Here the CDR3 DNA reads TGTGCCAGCAGCCGGACCCCCGGGGGGAGAGATACGCAGTATTTT.

The genes are TRBV25-1 and TRBJ2-5, with 7 bases lining up with TRBD1. The end of the DNA is better explained by TRBJ2-7, so the J call may be wrong. This CDR3 has 13 residues. Germline assignment: CDR1 MGHDK and CDR2 SYGVNS. In nucleotides, the CDR3 is TGTGCCAGTCTAGGACAGGTCTCCTACGAGCAGTACTTC. Encoded protein: CASLGQVSYEQYF.

V usage is TRBV6-6 and J usage is TRBJ2-1, with 14 bases identical to TRBD2. CDR3 length: 15 amino acids. Trimming at V came to 5 bases and at J to 8 bases, leaving 5 bases not matched to a gene. Germline loops: CDR1 MNHNY, CDR2 SVGAGI (reference sequence). CDR3: CASSLGLAGGDEQFF. Written as DNA, the CDR3 is TGTGCCAGCAGTCTAGGACTAGCGGGGGGTGATGAGCAGTTCTTC.

The V gene is TRBV7-2, the J gene TRBJ1-4, with TRBD1 matching over 8 bases. With 5 bases clipped from V and 0 bases from J, the junction kept 5 bases outside the gene matches. This CDR3 has 16 amino acids. Germline CDR1 and CDR2: SGHTA and FQGNSA. The CDR3 nucleotides read TGTGCCAGCAGCGGGGACAGGTTATCAACTAATGAAAAACTGTTTTTT. It translates to CASSGDRLSTNEKLFF.

CDR3: CASIRGQNYNEQFF. CDR3 sequence (DNA): TGTGCCAGCATAAGGGGACAGAACTACAATGAGCAGTTCTTC. The chain uses TRBV11-1 and TRBJ2-1, with TRBD1 identical over 7 bases. Germline-derived CDR1 and CDR2 are SGHAT and FQDESV (reference sequence). V shed 7 bases and J 3 bases; nucleotides not matched to a gene: 6. This CDR3 has 14 amino acids. Supplemented by reference TRBV11-1 and TRBJ2-1, the full variable domain reads EAEVAQSPRYKITEKSQAVAFWCDPISGHATLYWYRQILGQGPELLVQFQDESVVDDSQLPKDRFSAERLKGVDSTLKIQPAELGDSAMYLCASIRGQNYNEQFFGPGTRLTVL.

CDR3 nucleotides: TGTGCCAGCAGCCTCCGGACTAGCGGGGGGTACTCCTACGAGCAGTACTTC. It is translated as CASSLRTSGGYSYEQYF. The V call is TRBV5-5, the J call TRBJ2-7, with 14 bases that match TRBD2. The CDR3 covers 17 residues. V shed 4 bases and J 0 bases; nucleotides not matched to a gene: 6. Germline CDR1 SGHKS, CDR2 YYEKEE (reference sequence).

This chain joins TRBV7-9 and TRBJ1-3; a possible D gene is TRBD1 (6 bases). V was shortened by 5 bases and J by 1 base, with 15 bases between the two germline ends. Germline V lookup: CDR1 SEHNR, CDR2 FQNEAQ (reference sequence). The CDR3 sequence is 16 residues long. CDR3 residues: CASSLYRDGSGNTIYF. The CDR3 nucleotides are TGTGCCAGCAGCCTATACAGGGATGGATCTGGAAACACCATATATTTT.

The CDR3 protein is CASSKGDNRSGANVLTF. CDR3 sequence (DNA): TGTGCCAGCAGCAAAGGGGACAACCGATCTGGGGCCAACGTCCTGACTTTC. V is TRBV21-1 and J is TRBJ2-6; TRBD1 is the table's D call and was not checked against the DNA. TRBV21-1 represents a pseudogene. This CDR3 region has 17 residues.

The chain joins TRBV9 to TRBJ2-5; 8 nucleotides match TRBD1. J lost 3 bases, V lost 3 bases, and 1 base had no gene match. This CDR3 contains 13 residues. Germline lookup yields CDR1 SGDLS and CDR2 YYNGEE. CDR3 sequence: CASSGTGKETQYF. CDR3 bases: TGTGCCAGCAGCGGGACAGGGAAAGAGACCCAGTACTTC.

V and J are TRBV7-8 and TRBJ1-2, with D maybe TRBD1 (5 bases). Trimming removed 1 base from V and 3 bases from J, with 6 bases in between. Germline CDR1 is SGHVS and CDR2 is FQNEAQ. This CDR3 has 13 residues. For the CDR3, the DNA is TGTGCCAGCAGCTTAGGACAGCACTATGGCTACACCTTC. It specifies CASSLGQHYGYTF.

A remark on this clone: The junction shows a germline mismatch at one end, possibly a read error. The chain carries TRBV7-8 and TRBJ2-3, with 12 bases aligning to TRBD2. CDR1 and CDR2 from the germline V gene are SGHVS and FQNEAQ. The CDR3 runs to 18 residues. The CDR3 DNA follows: TGCGCCAGCAGCCAAGCTAGCGGGGGGGCCAGTAAGGGGAATACGCAGTATTTT. Translated: CASSQASGGASKGNTQYF. Drawing the rest from reference TRBV7-8 and TRBJ2-3, the complete variable domain is GAGVSQSPRYKVAKRGQDVALRCDPISGHVSLFWYQQALGQGPEFLTYFQNEAQLDKSGLPSDRFFAERPEGSVSTLKIQRTQQEDSAVYLCASSQASGGASKGNTQYFGPGTRLTVL.

Notes on this clone: This sample includes further DNA sequences coding for the same CDR3. The chain employs TRBV15 and TRBJ2-3, with TRBD1 identical over 7 bases. The CDR3 covers 16 residues. The trim removed 5 bases at V and 4 bases at J, leaving 12 bases unmatched. CDR1 and CDR2 (germline): LNHNV, YYDKDF (reference sequence). CDR3 coding DNA: TGTGCCACCAGCCCCGAAAATAGACAGGGCCCAGATACGCAGTATTTT. Its translation is CATSPENRQGPDTQYF.

The J gene is TRBJ2-3, the V gene TRBV4-1; 9 nucleotides agree with TRBD1. V shed 3 bases and J 3 bases; nucleotides not matched to a gene: 7. The CDR3 sequence is 16 residues long. Germline V gene lookup returns CDR1 MGHRA and CDR2 YSYEKL. CDR3 in DNA: TGCGCCAGCAGCCACATACCGGGACAGGGAACAGATACGCAGTATTTT. The encoded protein is CASSHIPGQGTDTQYF.

This chain joins TRBV6-5 and TRBJ2-5, with no clear D. Trimming stripped 6 bases from V and 1 base from J, with 15 bases between. CDR3 length equals 15 residues. Germline loops: CDR1 MNHEY, CDR2 SVGAGI. CDR3 region: CASSPNGASQETQYF. CDR3 nucleotide sequence: TGTGCCAGCAGCCCCAATGGAGCGTCCCAAGAGACCCAGTACTTC.

To note about this clone: The germline gene is not matched at one end of the junction; a read error may be the cause. Other DNA sequences from this sample encode an identical CDR3 as well. The V gene is TRBV2, the J gene TRBJ2-1; tentative D call: TRBD1 (6 bases). CDR1 and CDR2 from the germline V gene are SNHLY and FYNNEI. This CDR3 comprises 15 residues. CDR3 sequence (DNA): TGCGCCAGCAGGTGGGGGCAGGGGAAATACAATGAGCAGTTCTTC. Amino acids: CASRWGQGKYNEQFF.

The chain carries TRBV5-4 and TRBJ1-2, with unresolved D. V dropped 5 bases and J dropped 8 bases, with 19 bases sitting between them. The CDR3 contains 14 residues. CDR1 is SGHNT, CDR2 YYREEE, per germline (reference sequence). CDR3 coding DNA: TGTGCCAGCAGACCGAAGACCGGGAATAGGGGCTACACCTTC. Protein product: CASRPKTGNRGYTF. The whole variable domain, remainder taken from reference TRBV5-4 and TRBJ1-2, is ETGVTQSPTHLIKTRGQQVTLRCSSQSGHNTVSWYQQALGQGPQFIFQYYREEENGRGNFPPRFSGLQFPNYSSELNVNALELDDSALYLCASRPKTGNRGYTFGSGTRLTVV.

This clone was seen only once. The V gene is TRBV9, the J gene TRBJ2-3; 8 bases match TRBD2. J was trimmed by 7 bases and V by 4 bases; bases with no gene match: 5. Germline V gene sequence: CDR1 SGDLS, CDR2 YYNGEE. The length of the CDR3 is 13 residues. The CDR3 spells CASSSRTSNTQYF. The CDR3 nucleotides are TGTGCCAGCAGCTCTCGGACTAGCAATACGCAGTATTTT. The whole variable domain, remainder taken from reference TRBV9 and TRBJ2-3, is DSGVTQTPKHLITATGQRVTLRCSPRSGDLSVYWYQQSLDQGLQFLIQYYNGEERAKGNILERFSAQQFPDLHSELNLSSLELGDSALYFCASSSRTSNTQYFGPGTRLTVL.

The V gene is TRBV19, the J gene TRBJ2-1; D gene ambiguous. In germline, CDR1 is LNHDA, CDR2 SQIVND (reference sequence). The CDR3 contains 15 residues. Between the trimmed V and J ends, which lost 4 bases and 0 bases, there was a span of 10 bases. The CDR3 DNA reads TGTGCCAGTAGTACAACAGTACACTCCTACAATGAGCAGTTCTTC. Residues: CASSTTVHSYNEQFF.

The chain carries TRBV28 and TRBJ2-7; perhaps TRBD2 as D (5 bases). CDR3 length: 15 residues. Germline V gene data show CDR1 as MDHEN and CDR2 as SYDVKM. Trimming took off 5 bases at V and 2 bases at J, with 16 bases between the two ends. The CDR3 bases are TGTGCCAGCAGTGGACGGGTTCGGGGAACCTACGAGCAGTACTTC. It specifies CASSGRVRGTYEQYF.

The genes are TRBV7-3 and TRBJ2-3; possible D gene TRBD2, 6 bases. Trimming took off 5 bases at V and 6 bases at J, with 18 bases between the two ends. Looked up from germline, CDR1 is SGHTA and CDR2 is FQGTGA. The CDR3 sequence is 15 residues long. CDR3 DNA: TGTGCCAGCAGCATCTACGGGGCGGGACCGGATACGCAGTATTTT. This encodes CASSIYGAGPDTQYF.

The chain combines TRBV2 with TRBJ2-7, with D possibly matching TRBD1 (5 bases). This CDR3 is 13 amino acids long. V was shortened by 6 bases and J by 1 base, with 10 bases between the two germline ends. Germline V gene lookup returns CDR1 SNHLY and CDR2 FYNNEI. CDR3 DNA: TGTGCCAGCAGGGGGTCAGGGTCCTACGAGCAGTACTTC. It encodes CASRGSGSYEQYF.

This clone was seen just once. The chain is built from TRBV28 and TRBJ1-4, with 7 nucleotides matching TRBD1. V lost 1 base to trimming and J lost 7 bases; unmatched junction nucleotides: 3. This CDR3 comprises 14 residues. Germline V gives CDR1 MDHEN, CDR2 SYDVKM. Here the CDR3 reads CASSLSGGGEKLFF. In DNA form, the CDR3 reads TGTGCCAGCAGTTTATCAGGGGGAGGTGAAAAACTGTTTTTT.

The chain employs TRBV5-4 and TRBJ1-4; TRBD1 agrees at 10 bases. J gave up 7 bases and V 4 bases, and 7 bases lay outside the gene matches. Germline assignment: CDR1 SGHNT and CDR2 YYREEE (reference sequence). The CDR3 has 15 amino acids. CDR3 in amino acids: CASSTTGTGVEKLFF. In DNA, the CDR3 is TGTGCCAGCAGCACAACTGGGACAGGGGTTGAAAAACTGTTTTTT.

J is TRBJ2-4 and V is TRBV7-9, with 15 bases lining up with TRBD2. CDR1 SEHNR and CDR2 FQNEAQ come from the germline V gene (reference sequence). This CDR3 contains 17 residues. V shed 5 bases, J shed 7 bases, and the junction held 9 bases outside the gene matches. CDR3 sequence: CASSPQGLAGGRNIQYF. CDR3 in DNA: TGTGCCAGCAGCCCACAGGGACTAGCGGGAGGCCGGAACATTCAGTACTTC.

This clone was observed a single time. The V call is TRBV29-1, the J call TRBJ1-3; a possible D gene is TRBD1 (6 bases). V was clipped by 6 bases and J by 0 bases, with 12 bases between them. The CDR3 extends over 14 amino acids. Germline V lookup: CDR1 SQVTM, CDR2 ANQGSEA. The DNA of the CDR3 is TGCAGCGTCGTGACAGGCCTCTCTGGAAACACCATATATTTT. Residues: CSVVTGLSGNTIYF.